The following is a T cell receptor beta chain sequence with its context. As yet, its antigen is unknown. This CDR3 is built from 15 residues. V shed 3 bases and J 3 bases; nucleotides not matched to a gene: 5. The V gene's germline CDR1 is KGHSH and CDR2 LQKENI. This specimen comes from a study of cytomegalovirus exposure and HLA in healthy donors. Researchers ran the PCR with 60 Vbeta and 13 Jbeta primers. Some clones are missing from TCRdb's copy, which holds only in-frame ones; the method was immunoSEQ multiplex PCR. The table has about 90,000 clones, roughly 80% seen once. General study findings and limits: In a later analysis, TCR beta V- and J-gene trimming showed a link to a missense DCLRE1C variant. 150 to 200 TCR beta chains were listed as cytomegalovirus-associated. In a later analysis, the majority of CMV-associated beta chains seemingly showed HLA restriction. Later work associated over 15,000 TCR beta sequences with HLA alleles at 0.05 false discovery rate.

The sequenced sample consisted of PBMCs. This TCR came from a man aged 30 to 39 in good health and CMV-seronegative. This rearrangement joins TRBV18 to TRBJ2-1; TRBD1 matches 7 bases. In DNA, the CDR3 is TGTGCCAGCTCACCTCCGGGACAGCACTACAATGAGCAGTTCTTC. It codes for CASSPPGQHYNEQFF.